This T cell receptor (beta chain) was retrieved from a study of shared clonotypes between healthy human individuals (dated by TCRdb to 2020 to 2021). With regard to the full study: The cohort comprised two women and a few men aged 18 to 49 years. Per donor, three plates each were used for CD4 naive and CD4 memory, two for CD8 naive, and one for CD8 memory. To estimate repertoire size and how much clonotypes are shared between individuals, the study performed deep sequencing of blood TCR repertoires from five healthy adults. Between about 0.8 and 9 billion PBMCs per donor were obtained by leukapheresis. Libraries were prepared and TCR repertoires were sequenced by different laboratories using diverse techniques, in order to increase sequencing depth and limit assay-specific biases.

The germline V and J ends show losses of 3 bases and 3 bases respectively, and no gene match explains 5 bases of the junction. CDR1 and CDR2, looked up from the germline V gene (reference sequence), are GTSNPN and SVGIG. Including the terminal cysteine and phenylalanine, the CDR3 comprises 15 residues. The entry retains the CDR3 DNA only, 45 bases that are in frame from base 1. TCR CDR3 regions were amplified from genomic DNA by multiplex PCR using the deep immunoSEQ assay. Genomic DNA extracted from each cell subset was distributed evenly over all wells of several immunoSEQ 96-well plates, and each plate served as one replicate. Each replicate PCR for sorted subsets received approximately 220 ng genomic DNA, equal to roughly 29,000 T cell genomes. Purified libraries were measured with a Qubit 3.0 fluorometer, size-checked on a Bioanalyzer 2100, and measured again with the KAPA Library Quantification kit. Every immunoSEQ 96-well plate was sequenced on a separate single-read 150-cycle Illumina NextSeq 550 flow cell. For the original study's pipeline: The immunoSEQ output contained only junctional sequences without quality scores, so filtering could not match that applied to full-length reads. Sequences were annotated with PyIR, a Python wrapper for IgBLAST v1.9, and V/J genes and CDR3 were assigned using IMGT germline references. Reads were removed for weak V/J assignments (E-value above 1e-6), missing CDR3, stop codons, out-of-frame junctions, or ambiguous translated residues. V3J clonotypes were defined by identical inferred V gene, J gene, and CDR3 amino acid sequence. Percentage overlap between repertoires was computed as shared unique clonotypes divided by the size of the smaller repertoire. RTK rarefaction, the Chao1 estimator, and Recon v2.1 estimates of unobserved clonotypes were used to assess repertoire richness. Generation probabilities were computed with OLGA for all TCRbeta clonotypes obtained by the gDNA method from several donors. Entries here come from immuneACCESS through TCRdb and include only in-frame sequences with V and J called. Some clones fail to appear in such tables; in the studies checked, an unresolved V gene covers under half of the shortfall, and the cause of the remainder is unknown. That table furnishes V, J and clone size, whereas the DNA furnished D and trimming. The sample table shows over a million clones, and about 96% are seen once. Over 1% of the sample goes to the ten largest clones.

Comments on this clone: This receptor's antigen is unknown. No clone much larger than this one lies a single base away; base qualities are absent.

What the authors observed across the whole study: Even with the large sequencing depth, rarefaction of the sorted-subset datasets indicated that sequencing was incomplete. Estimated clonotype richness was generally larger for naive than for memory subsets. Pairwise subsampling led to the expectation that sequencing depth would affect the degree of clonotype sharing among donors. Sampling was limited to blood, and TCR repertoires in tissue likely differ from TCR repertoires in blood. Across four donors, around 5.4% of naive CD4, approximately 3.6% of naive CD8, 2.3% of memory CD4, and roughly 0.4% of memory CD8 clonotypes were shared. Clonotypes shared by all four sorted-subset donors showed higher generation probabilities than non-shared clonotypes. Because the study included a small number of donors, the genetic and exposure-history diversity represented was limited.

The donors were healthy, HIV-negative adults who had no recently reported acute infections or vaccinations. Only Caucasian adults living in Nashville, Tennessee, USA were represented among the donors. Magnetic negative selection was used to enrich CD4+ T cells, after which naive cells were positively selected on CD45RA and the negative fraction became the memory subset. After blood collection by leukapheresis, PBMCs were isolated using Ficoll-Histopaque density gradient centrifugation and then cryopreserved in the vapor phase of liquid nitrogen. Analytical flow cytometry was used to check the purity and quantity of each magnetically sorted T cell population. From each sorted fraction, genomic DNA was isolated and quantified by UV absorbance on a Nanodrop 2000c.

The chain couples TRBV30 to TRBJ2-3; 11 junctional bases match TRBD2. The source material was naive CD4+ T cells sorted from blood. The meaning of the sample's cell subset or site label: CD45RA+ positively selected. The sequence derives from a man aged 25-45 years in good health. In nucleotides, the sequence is TGTGCCTGGAGGGGACTAGCGGTGGATACAGATACGCAGTATTTT. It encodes CAWRGLAVDTDTQYF.